One sample yielded the 2 T cell receptor beta chains listed below, sequenced in a study of tumor-infiltrating lymphocytes in oesophageal squamous cell carcinoma. TCRdb redid the calling of the PCR reads with MiXCR, one entry per CDR3 protein. The sample contains about 23,000 distinct CDR3 sequences, roughly 35% of which appear only once. Input material: esophageal tumor tissue. These receptors were taken from a male donor with esophageal squamous cell carcinoma.

There are many counts of this clonotype. The chain carries TRBV12-3 or TRBV12-4 and TRBJ1-4; D is ambiguous. Trimming took 3 bases from V and 0 from J, leaving 14 bases between them. This CDR3 is 17 amino acids long. DNA of the CDR3: TGTGCCAGCAGTTTCGGCGACGTGCGGGCAACTAATGAAAAACTGTTTTTT. Amino acids: CASSFGDVRATNEKLFF.

Comments on this clonotype: The conserved phenylalanine or tryptophan normally closing the CDR3 is absent here, so this likely arose from a read error. No DNA is shown, since the ends of the CDR3 on it are uncertain; the CDR3 is the one TCRdb lists. The V and J genes are TRBV6-1 and TRBJ2-7; the table's D call, TRBD1, has no DNA check behind it. Germline V gives CDR1 MNHNS, CDR2 SASEGT. The CDR3 is 15 amino acids long, termini counted. The CDR3 loop is CASSEGTGYGYTFGS.